What follows are 16 T cell receptor beta chains derived from one specimen sequenced in a study of shared clonotypes between healthy human individuals. Only in-frame clones appear in the TCRdb table, and some are missing; sequencing was by immunoSEQ multiplex PCR. This table has about 1,500,000 clones, roughly 97% appearing once. Sequenced input: naive CD4+ T cells sorted from blood. The subset was: CD45RA+ positively selected. All receptors derive from a man aged 25-40 years in good health.

The gene calls are TRBV6-1 and TRBJ2-1, with no clear D. The CDR3 covers 13 residues. Germline CDR1 reads MNHNS; CDR2 reads SASEGT. V was clipped by 8 bases and J by 2 bases, with 10 bases between them. In nucleotides, the CDR3 is TGTGCCAGCGTAAGAGACCCCTACAATGAGCAGTTCTTC. Translated, it gives CASVRDPYNEQFF.

The chain recombines TRBV19 with TRBJ1-5; no clear D gene. The germline V and J ends were trimmed by 7 bases and 0 bases, with 10 bases remaining between them. The CDR3 length is 14 residues. CDR1 is LNHDA and CDR2 is SQIVND in the germline V gene (reference sequence). CDR3 coding DNA: TGTGCCAGTAAGCCCCCTGTTAGCAATCAGCCCCAGCATTTT. The encoded protein is CASKPPVSNQPQHF. Based on the CDR3 plus reference TRBV19 and TRBJ1-5, the full variable domain is DGGITQSPKYLFRKEGQNVTLSCEQNLNHDAMYWYRQDPGQGLRLIYYSQIVNDFQKGDIAEGYSVSREKKESFPLTVTSAQKNPTAFYLCASKPPVSNQPQHFGDGTRLSIL.

The genes are TRBV9 and TRBJ2-1, with D perhaps TRBD2 (5 bases). This CDR3 region has 14 residues. The V gene's germline CDR1 is SGDLS and CDR2 YYNGEE. Trimming left V 0 bases short and J 6 bases short, with 10 bases between. The CDR3 DNA is TGTGCCAGCAGCGTAGGGGTTAGCGTCAATGAGCAGTTCTTC. It yields the protein CASSVGVSVNEQFF.

The rearrangement uses TRBV15 and TRBJ1-5, with 8 bases that match TRBD1. The CDR3 length is 16 residues. CDR1 LNHNV and CDR2 YYDKDF come from the germline V gene (reference sequence). V was clipped by 1 base and J by 3 bases; unmatched bases: 5. CDR3 region: CATSRGTGRFNQPQHF. The CDR3 region has the DNA TGTGCCACCAGCAGAGGGACAGGGAGGTTCAATCAGCCCCAGCATTTT.

This sequence joins TRBV7-9 and TRBJ2-2; D is unclear. The CDR3 is 15 amino acids. The germline V and J ends were trimmed by 8 bases and 0 bases, with 13 bases remaining between them. In germline, CDR1 is SEHNR, CDR2 FQNEAQ (reference sequence). The CDR3 here is CASSINPTNTGELFF. CDR3 DNA sequence: TGTGCCAGCTCAATAAACCCAACGAACACCGGGGAGCTGTTTTTT.

The genes are TRBV7-2 and TRBJ2-7; D might be TRBD1 (6 bases). Germline CDR1 SGHTA, CDR2 FQGNSA. V lost 3 bases to trimming and J lost 3 bases, with 9 bases between them. The CDR3 is 13 residues long. The CDR3 loop reads CASSLDRNYEQYF. CDR3 nucleotide sequence: TGTGCCAGCAGCTTGGACAGAAACTACGAGCAGTACTTC. The full variable domain, completed using reference TRBV7-2 and TRBJ2-7, is GAGVSQSPSNKVTEKGKDVELRCDPISGHTALYWYRQSLGQGLEFLIYFQGNSAPDKSGLPSDRFSAERTGGSVSTLTIQRTQQEDSAVYLCASSLDRNYEQYFGPGTRLTVT.

The chain uses TRBV19 and TRBJ2-7; 14 positions match TRBD2. The CDR3 contains 21 residues. CDR1 LNHDA and CDR2 SQIVND come from the germline V gene (reference sequence). The J segment lost 5 bases and the V segment lost 4 bases, leaving 22 bases of the junction unmatched. CDR3 amino acids: CASSTRQPRTGTSGSIDEQYF. DNA for the CDR3: TGTGCCAGTAGTACAAGACAACCCAGAACCGGGACTAGCGGGAGTATCGACGAGCAGTACTTC.

The J gene is TRBJ2-5, the V gene TRBV6-6; D is perhaps TRBD1 (5 bases). The germline CDR1 and CDR2 sequences are MNHNY and SVGAGI (reference sequence). Trimming pared 7 bases from V and 5 bases from J, leaving 17 bases between. The CDR3 consists of 14 residues. CDR3 coding DNA: TGTGCCAGCACAGGTTTCAGGGTGTATGAGACCCAGTACTTC. Protein sequence: CASTGFRVYETQYF.

The chain combines TRBV6-1 with TRBJ2-1; 7 bases match TRBD2. The CDR3 has 14 amino acids. V trimming: 5 bases; J trimming: 5 bases; junction bases outside the gene matches: 6. From germline, CDR1 is MNHNS and CDR2 SASEGT. The DNA of the CDR3 is TGTGCCAGCAGTAAAAGGACTAGGGACAATGAGCAGTTCTTC. It codes for CASSKRTRDNEQFF.

The rearrangement links TRBV10-2 to TRBJ1-2, with a possible D match to TRBD1 (6 bases). Germline V gives CDR1 WSHSY, CDR2 SAAADI. Trimming pared 3 bases from V and 4 bases from J, leaving 15 bases between. CDR3 length: 15 amino acids. CDR3 nucleotides: TGCGCCAGCAGTGATTTGCAGGACAGCCGCTATGGCTACACCTTC. This gives the protein CASSDLQDSRYGYTF.

This chain connects TRBV6-4 to TRBJ2-1; 11 bases fit TRBD2. J was trimmed by 2 bases and V by 5 bases; bases with no gene match: 5. Germline V lookup: CDR1 MRHNA, CDR2 SNTAGT. The CDR3 contains 16 residues. The CDR3: CASSLGTSGTYNEQFF. CDR3 DNA sequence: TGTGCCAGCAGTCTGGGGACTAGCGGAACCTACAATGAGCAGTTCTTC.

This clone has a single count. The chain uses TRBV9 and TRBJ1-2; 9 positions match TRBD1. Looked up from germline, CDR1 is SGDLS and CDR2 is YYNGEE. The V and J ends lost 3 bases and 3 bases, in that order; junction bases with no gene match: 6. This CDR3 comprises 15 residues. The CDR3 reads CASSGRDRVDYGYTF. The CDR3 coding sequence is TGTGCCAGCAGCGGCCGGGACAGGGTGGACTATGGCTACACCTTC.

The chain recombines TRBV5-1 with TRBJ2-3; 11 bases are a match to TRBD2. The germline V gene has CDR1 SGHRS and CDR2 YFSETQ. Trimming cost V 4 bases and J 3 bases; bases outside gene matches: 7. This CDR3 region has 16 residues. The CDR3 DNA sequence: TGCGCCAGCAGCCCCGCCGGGACTAGCGGTACAGATACGCAGTATTTT. It specifies CASSPAGTSGTDTQYF.

The gene calls are TRBV9 and TRBJ2-1; D call uncertain. V was clipped by 1 base and J by 0 bases, with 11 bases between them. CDR1 and CDR2 from the germline V gene are SGDLS and YYNGEE. The CDR3 runs 16 residues. The DNA for the CDR3 is TGTGCCAGCAGCGTACTCCAGAGATCCTCCTACAATGAGCAGTTCTTC. This gives the protein CASSVLQRSSYNEQFF.

This chain joins TRBV10-3 and TRBJ2-1, with 9 nucleotides matching TRBD1. Germline V lookup: CDR1 ENHRY, CDR2 SYGVKD. Trimming cost V 6 bases and J 8 bases; bases outside gene matches: 14. This CDR3 spans 16 amino acids. CDR3 sequence reads: CAIRNPGTGSGDEQFF. The CDR3 bases are TGTGCCATCAGAAATCCCGGGACAGGGAGCGGCGATGAGCAGTTCTTC.

The genes are TRBV10-1 and TRBJ2-1; 10 positions match TRBD2. This CDR3 is built from 18 residues. From germline, CDR1 is WNHNN and CDR2 SYGVQD (reference sequence). V was clipped by 0 bases and J by 4 bases; unmatched bases: 9. The DNA for the CDR3 is TGCGCCAGCAGTGAGTCCCGGACTAGCGGATTACTATACAATGAGCAGTTCTTC. This gives the protein CASSESRTSGLLYNEQFF.